Detailed here is one T cell receptor (beta chain). This clone's antigen is unknown. Per-base quality was not reported, and no clone a single base away is much larger than it. The CDR3 sequence holds 15 residues, the cysteine and phenylalanine included. The kept DNA is CDR3 alone, 45 bases in frame from the first base. Trimmed from V: 5 bases; trimmed from J: 2 bases; junction bases lacking a gene match: 7. From the germline V gene (reference sequence), CDR1 is SEHNR and CDR2 is FQNEAQ. The data derive from a study of blood T cell repertoires in COVID-19 (dated by TCRdb to about 2020). With regard to the full study: Samples from collaborators originated in the United States, Italy and Spain and spanned both the acute and convalescent phases of COVID-19. The prospective study material was composed of cDNA or gDNA derived from T cells, B-cell-depleted T cells, or PBMCs. Deeply sampled blood TCRbeta repertoires from subjects exposed to, actively infected with, or recovered from COVID-19 were included in the dataset. The repertoires were made available in a free public database intended to serve as a resource for research on the immune response to SARS-CoV-2. Samples came from the ongoing ImmuneRACE study (first 160 participants) plus 1,254 subjects from 6 global collaborators. A de-identified subject ID, COVID-19 status, age in years and sex were almost always included in the sample metadata. Where available, HLA class I and class II types were obtained from metadata supplied by the sample provider rather than from assay-based typing.

General study outcomes and caveats: The quantity of clinical and demographic metadata differed by source and by participant and was supplied without curation.

Enrolling through a virtual design, the prospective study's participants ranged in age from roughly 18 to 89 years and lived across 24 United States geographic areas. To assign participants to cohorts, the prospective study relied on clinical history that participants themselves reported in a screening survey and a study questionnaire. For ImmuneRACE Cohort 3, a participant was defined as recovered based on two consecutive negative NP/OP PCR tests, clearance by a healthcare professional, or resolution of symptoms. Each participant in the prospective study had whole blood, serum and a nasopharyngeal or oropharyngeal swab collected by mobile phlebotomists. Over a roughly 2-month period, participants in the prospective study had the option of providing additional blood draws and questionnaires. Before DNA extraction, prospective study blood samples were shipped either frozen or at room temperature.

The immunoSEQ Assay, a bias-controlled multiplex PCR, was used to amplify TCRbeta CDR3 regions from genomic DNA. The authors processed their data as follows. Nucleated cell counts per sample were estimated from amplification of reference gene primers within the assay. To quantify the absolute abundance of each unique TCRbeta CDR3 rearrangement, sequence reads were collapsed and filtered. For each sample, productive Simpson clonality was calculated as the square root of Simpson's diversity index over productive rearrangements. TCRdb carries this immuneACCESS record with in-frame sequences only. Its versions omit some clonotypes, under half of them owing to an unresolved V gene in the studies checked, with the rest unexplained. The D gene and trimming were derived from the DNA, and the V and J assignments and clone size from that table. The sample table lists 360,000 or so clones, around nine tenths of them with a count of one. 1.5% to 2% of the sample belongs to the ten largest clones.

Recombination linked TRBV7-9 to TRBJ2-5, and TRBD2 matches 8 of the central bases. The sequenced material came from PBMCs or T cells enriched from blood (not recorded which). This clonotype originated in a woman aged 25 to 45 who had recovered from COVID-19. The DNA sequence follows: TGTGCCAGCAGCCTGCGGGGGGCCCCTCAAGAGACCCAGTACTTC. Its amino acids are CASSLRGAPQETQYF.